This passage covers 2 T cell receptor beta chains from one sample sequenced in a study of blood T cells in healthy people across ages. A second PCR of 7 to 11 cycles used a sample-barcoded 5' primer and a J-beta primer mix. TCRdb re-analysed the 5' RACE reads in MiXCR, keeping a single row per CDR3 protein. The sample gives over 600,000 distinct CDR3 sequences, about 43% of which show up once; around 32% is in the top ten. The specimen sequenced was blood. All receptors derive from a man older than 75 in good health.

This rearrangement joins TRBV28 to TRBJ2-1; no reliable D call. V lost 4 bases to trimming and J lost 15 bases, with 13 bases between them. Germline CDR1 is MDHEN and CDR2 is SYDVKM. The CDR3 is made up of 11 amino acids. CDR3 loop: CASSSTTQPFF. The CDR3, as DNA: TGTGCCAGCAGTTCAACGACGCAGCCGTTCTTC. The whole variable domain, filled in from reference TRBV28 and TRBJ2-1, reads DVKVTQSSRYLVKRTGEKVFLECVQDMDHENMFWYRQDPGLGLRLIYFSYDVKMKEKGDIPEGYSVSREKKERFSLILESASTNQTSMYLCASSSTTQPFFGPGTRLTVL.

Regarding this clonotype: One end of the junction varies from germline; a read error may be responsible. The V gene is TRBV3-1, the J gene TRBJ1-2; the match to TRBD1 covers 7 bases. The germline V gene encodes CDR1 LGHDT and CDR2 YNNKEL (reference sequence). The CDR3 is 15 residues long. This chain's CDR3 is CASSQAGGRNFGYTF. CDR3 DNA sequence: TGTGCCAGCAGCCAAGCAGGGGGAAGGAACTTTGGCTACACCTTC.